This T cell receptor (beta chain) is drawn from a study of blood T cell repertoires in COVID-19. Whole-study context: Samples of COVID-19 (acute and convalescent) were obtained from the United States, Italy and Spain. Sources were T cells, B-cell-depleted T cells, or PBMCs; the material itself was cDNA or gDNA.

The assay was immunoSEQ multiplex PCR, and TCRdb's table has in-frame clones only and misses some. The sample consists of tens of thousands of clones, approximately 88% of them appearing once. V was pared by 3 bases and J by 7 bases, with 6 bases between. The CDR3 consists of 12 residues. The sequenced sample consisted of peripheral blood. V and J are TRBV12-3 or TRBV12-4 and TRBJ2-2, with TRBD2 as a possible D gene (5 bases). The sequence was obtained from a human donor in a cohort sampled during active COVID-19. The DNA for the CDR3 is TGTGCCAGCAGTTTCGGGGACGGGGAGCTGTTTTTT. Its protein is CASSFGDGELFF.